A single sample is the source of the 29 T cell receptor beta chains below, sequenced in a study of blood T cell repertoires in COVID-19. Clones were sequenced by immunoSEQ multiplex PCR, and TCRdb holds only the in-frame ones, with some missing. The sample holds under 250,000 clones, about 90% seen once. The source material was peripheral blood. The source is a man in his 60s with COVID-19, enrolled during active disease.

CDR3 protein: CASSGGPYSPLHF. CDR3 sequence (DNA): TGTGCCAGCAGCGGAGGCCCTTATTCACCCCTCCACTTT. This chain links TRBV28 with TRBJ1-6; no reliable D call. V was cut by 6 bases and J by 8 bases, with 11 bases left in between. This CDR3 has 13 amino acids. Germline-derived CDR1 and CDR2 are MDHEN and SYDVKM.

The rearrangement joins TRBV28 to TRBJ1-2, with D tentatively TRBD1 (5 bases). Germline V lookup: CDR1 MDHEN, CDR2 SYDVKM. Trimming shortened V by 6 bases and J by 4 bases, and 9 bases separated the two germline ends. The CDR3 sequence is 12 residues long. The CDR3 DNA reads as TGTGCCAGCAGACAGACAGCCTATGGCTACACCTTC. This translates into CASRQTAYGYTF.

This clone was seen a few times. This sequence joins TRBV9 and TRBJ2-7, with a tentative D call TRBD2 (5 bases). The CDR3 totals 17 residues. CDR1 is SGDLS, CDR2 YYNGEE, per germline. V was trimmed by 0 bases and J by 4 bases, leaving 20 bases between them. CDR3 DNA: TGTGCCAGCAGCGTAGCCTTCGGGGTAGATTCGGTGTACGAGCAGTACTTC. Translating it yields CASSVAFGVDSVYEQYF.

This clone was seen once. The genes are TRBV11-3 and TRBJ1-4; D might be TRBD1 (6 bases). V lost 2 bases and J 0 bases, leaving 19 bases between the germline ends. The CDR3 totals 19 residues. Per the germline V gene, CDR1 is SGHNT and CDR2 is YENEEA. As DNA, the CDR3 is TGTGCCAGCAGCTTACCACAGGGCCGAGATGAGACAACTAATGAAAAACTGTTTTTT. This gives the protein CASSLPQGRDETTNEKLFF.

This chain uses TRBV28 with TRBJ2-7; 8 nucleotides line up with TRBD1. Germline CDR1 reads MDHEN; CDR2 reads SYDVKM. This CDR3 has 15 amino acids. V lost 5 bases, J lost 3 bases, and 9 bases stayed unmatched. The CDR3 spells CASSTPGQARYEQYF. The CDR3 nucleotides read TGTGCCAGCAGTACTCCGGGACAGGCTCGCTACGAGCAGTACTTC.

This sequence joins TRBV29-1 and TRBJ2-1; D possibly corresponds to TRBD1 (6 bases). Trimming pared 7 bases from V and 5 bases from J, leaving 18 bases between. This CDR3 has 14 amino acids. Germline V gives CDR1 SQVTM, CDR2 ANQGSEA. The CDR3 loop is CSALRGQLDNEQFF. DNA for the CDR3: TGCAGCGCCCTAAGAGGACAGCTAGACAATGAGCAGTTCTTC.

This clone has only a few counts. The chain has TRBV11-1 and TRBJ1-2; D unresolved. CDR3 length equals 13 residues. Germline-derived CDR1 and CDR2 are SGHAT and FQDESV (reference sequence). V was clipped by 1 base and J by 1 base, with 4 bases between them. CDR3 region: CASSLDGNYGYTF. The DNA for the CDR3 is TGTGCCAGCAGCTTAGACGGTAACTATGGCTACACCTTC.

This chain's CDR3 is CASRMNRVGYGYTF. CDR3 DNA: TGTGCCAGCAGAATGAACAGGGTCGGCTATGGCTACACCTTC. The rearrangement uses TRBV5-4 and TRBJ1-2; D perhaps matches TRBD1 (6 bases). With 5 bases removed from V and 4 bases from J, the gap between germline ends came to 15 bases. Germline V lookup: CDR1 SGHNT, CDR2 YYREEE (reference sequence). The CDR3 is made up of 14 amino acids.

This clone was picked up a small number of times. This chain links TRBV28 with TRBJ1-5; 8 bases fit TRBD1. CDR3 length equals 17 residues. Trimming took 7 bases from V and 4 from J; bases not matched to a gene: 15. From germline, CDR1 is MDHEN and CDR2 SYDVKM. The CDR3 spells CASTKRVRDRGNQPQHF. Here the CDR3 DNA reads TGTGCCAGCACCAAGAGGGTCAGAGACAGGGGTAATCAGCCCCAGCATTTT. Together with reference TRBV28 and TRBJ1-5, the CDR3 gives the full variable domain: DVKVTQSSRYLVKRTGEKVFLECVQDMDHENMFWYRQDPGLGLRLIYFSYDVKMKEKGDIPEGYSVSREKKERFSLILESASTNQTSMYLCASTKRVRDRGNQPQHFGDGTRLSIL.

The rearrangement links TRBV7-9 to TRBJ1-2; D is unclear. CDR3 length: 10 residues. V was clipped by 3 bases and J by 8 bases, with 4 bases between them. CDR1 is SEHNR and CDR2 is FQNEAQ in the germline V gene (reference sequence). CDR3 bases: TGTGCCAGCAGCTTGGAGGGCTACACCTTC. This codes for CASSLEGYTF.

This chain links TRBV28 with TRBJ2-1; maybe TRBD1 (5 bases). From germline, CDR1 is MDHEN and CDR2 SYDVKM. This CDR3 region has 18 residues. The germline V and J ends were trimmed by 6 bases and 2 bases, with 23 bases remaining between them. The CDR3 sequence: CASSVLGVAGRAYNEQFF. The CDR3 DNA sequence: TGTGCCAGCAGCGTTTTAGGGGTTGCAGGACGAGCCTACAATGAGCAGTTCTTC.

The V and J genes are TRBV2 and TRBJ2-7; TRBD1 matches at 10 bases. The CDR3 is 15 amino acids. CDR1 SNHLY and CDR2 FYNNEI come from the germline V gene. V trimming: 5 bases; J trimming: 6 bases; junction bases outside the gene matches: 10. The CDR3 reads CASSRPSTGGSEQYF. For the CDR3, the DNA is TGTGCCAGCAGTCGCCCTTCGACAGGGGGCTCCGAGCAGTACTTC.

The chain combines TRBV5-4 with TRBJ2-7, with 10 nucleotides matching TRBD2. The CDR3 runs 15 residues. In germline, CDR1 is SGHNT, CDR2 YYREEE (reference sequence). With V trimmed by 3 bases and J by 3 bases, 6 bases remained unmatched. The chain's CDR3 is CASSSSGTSVYEQYF. CDR3 coding DNA: TGTGCCAGCAGCTCGTCCGGGACTAGCGTCTACGAGCAGTACTTC.

This chain connects TRBV5-4 to TRBJ2-3, with 11 bases that match TRBD2. CDR1 and CDR2 from the germline V gene are SGHNT and YYREEE (reference sequence). The CDR3 is made up of 17 amino acids. Germline trimming cut 3 bases from V and 4 bases from J; bases unmatched to any gene: 10. The CDR3 reads CASSWTSSGGRPDTQYF. The DNA for the CDR3 is TGTGCCAGCAGCTGGACCTCTAGCGGGGGGAGGCCAGATACGCAGTATTTT.

J is TRBJ1-4 and V is TRBV5-1; no definite D call. This CDR3 is built from 17 residues. Germline CDR1 SGHRS, CDR2 YFSETQ. V lost 4 bases, J lost 4 bases, and 20 bases lay in between. The CDR3 nucleotides are TGCGCCAGCAGCGAGGATCCGACCGGATCCTATAATGAAAAACTGTTTTTT. It specifies CASSEDPTGSYNEKLFF.

The chain recombines TRBV7-2 with TRBJ1-5, with 8 nucleotides matching TRBD1. The germline V gene encodes CDR1 SGHTA and CDR2 FQGNSA. This CDR3 has 16 amino acids. J lost 0 bases, V lost 4 bases, and 5 bases had no gene match. CDR3 residues: CASSSRQGNSNQPQHF. The CDR3 region has the DNA TGTGCCAGCAGCTCGCGACAGGGGAATAGCAATCAGCCCCAGCATTTT.

The sample holds a few counts of this clone. The V gene is TRBV7-3, the J gene TRBJ1-2; D unresolved. Germline V gene data show CDR1 as SGHTA and CDR2 as FQGTGA. This CDR3 comprises 14 residues. The germline V and J ends were trimmed by 0 bases and 7 bases, with 12 bases remaining between them. CDR3 in DNA: TGTGCCAGCAGCTTAACTTCCACAGTGGCTGGCTACACCTTC. Translation: CASSLTSTVAGYTF. Based on the CDR3 plus reference TRBV7-3 and TRBJ1-2, the full variable domain is GAGVSQTPSNKVTEKGKYVELRCDPISGHTALYWYRQSLGQGPEFLIYFQGTGAADDSGLPNDRFFAVRPEGSVSTLKIQRTERGDSAVYLCASSLTSTVAGYTFGSGTRLTVV.

This chain uses TRBV7-8 with TRBJ1-5; D unclear. Trimming cost V 0 bases and J 5 bases, with 5 bases left between them. Germline assignment: CDR1 SGHVS and CDR2 FQNEAQ. The CDR3 has 13 amino acids. DNA for the CDR3: TGTGCCAGCAGCTTAGCCGTATATCAGCCCCAGCATTTT. Translated: CASSLAVYQPQHF.

This chain joins TRBV5-1 and TRBJ2-3, with D perhaps TRBD2 (6 bases). The CDR3 has 16 residues. The germline V gene has CDR1 SGHRS and CDR2 YFSETQ. The V end was cut by 3 bases, the J end by 1 base, with 15 bases between. The CDR3 DNA reads as TGCGCCAGCAGCTGGGGTAGCGGCGGGGGCACAGATACGCAGTATTTT. Translating gives CASSWGSGGGTDTQYF.

The chain couples TRBV11-3 to TRBJ1-5, with a tentative D call TRBD1 (5 bases). Per the germline V gene, CDR1 is SGHNT and CDR2 is YENEEA. The CDR3 loop spans 15 amino acids. V was cut by 2 bases and J by 5 bases, with 13 bases left in between. The CDR3 coding sequence is TGTGCCAGCAGCTTATCCAGGGCAGTCGATCAGCCCCAGCATTTT. Its protein product is CASSLSRAVDQPQHF.

The genes are TRBV9 and TRBJ1-1, with unresolved D. Per germline, CDR1 SGDLS and CDR2 YYNGEE. V shed 9 bases and J shed 1 base, with 19 bases lying between them. The CDR3 runs to 15 residues. CDR3 loop: CATTPAPRQNTEAFF. DNA for the CDR3: TGTGCCACTACACCCGCACCTCGACAGAACACTGAAGCTTTCTTT.

The rearrangement uses TRBV3-1 (or the pseudogene TRBV3-2) and TRBJ2-4, with D possibly being TRBD1 (7 bases). Trimming removed 3 bases from V and 6 bases from J, with 21 bases in between. The CDR3 extends over 17 amino acids. The germline V gene encodes CDR1 LGHDT and CDR2 YNNKEL (reference sequence). The CDR3 sequence: CASSHNLGGGGSNIQYF. The CDR3, as DNA: TGTGCCAGCAGCCATAATCTGGGAGGAGGGGGCTCAAACATTCAGTACTTC.

This clone was observed a single time. V is TRBV11-2 and J is TRBJ2-6; tentative D call: TRBD2 (5 bases). The V end lost 8 bases, the J end lost 3 bases, and 5 bases lay between the germline ends. This CDR3 comprises 12 residues. CDR1 and CDR2 from the germline V gene are SGHAT and FQNNGV. CDR3 amino acids: CASGSGANVLTF. The CDR3 DNA is TGTGCCAGCGGGAGTGGGGCCAACGTCCTGACTTTC.

The chain is built from TRBV7-9 and TRBJ2-7; tentative D call: TRBD1 (5 bases). Trimming cost V 5 bases and J 4 bases, with 21 bases left between them. CDR1 is SEHNR, CDR2 FQNEAQ, per germline (reference sequence). This CDR3 is 16 amino acids long. CDR3 region: CASSVPAQGWGYEQYF. CDR3 nucleotide sequence: TGTGCCAGCAGCGTACCGGCGCAGGGTTGGGGTTACGAGCAGTACTTC.

In this sample, this clone turned up a few times. V usage is TRBV6-6 and J usage is TRBJ2-1; TRBD2 matches at 10 bases. CDR3 length: 17 residues. Germline V gives CDR1 MNHNY, CDR2 SVGAGI (reference sequence). V lost 5 bases to trimming and J lost 4 bases; unmatched junction nucleotides: 11. The CDR3 DNA sequence: TGTGCCAGCAGTCCCCAGAGGGGACTAGCGACATACAATGAGCAGTTCTTC. Translation: CASSPQRGLATYNEQFF.

This chain links TRBV9 with TRBJ1-2; 7 nucleotides agree with TRBD1. The CDR3 has 15 residues. Per the germline V gene, CDR1 is SGDLS and CDR2 is YYNGEE. V lost 6 bases and J lost 0; bases outside the gene matches: 8. The CDR3 loop is CASNQAGGPNYGYTF. In nucleotides, the CDR3 is TGTGCCAGCAACCAAGCAGGGGGACCTAACTATGGCTACACCTTC. Filled out from reference TRBV9 and TRBJ1-2, the complete variable domain reads DSGVTQTPKHLITATGQRVTLRCSPRSGDLSVYWYQQSLDQGLQFLIQYYNGEERAKGNILERFSAQQFPDLHSELNLSSLELGDSALYFCASNQAGGPNYGYTFGSGTRLTVV.

The V call is TRBV7-9, the J call TRBJ2-2; D is undetermined. Germline-derived CDR1 and CDR2 are SEHNR and FQNEAQ (reference sequence). The CDR3 has 15 residues. V lost 2 bases and J 0 bases, leaving 7 bases between the germline ends. CDR3 in DNA: TGTGCCAGCAGCTTACTACTCTCGAACACCGGGGAGCTGTTTTTT. Its protein product is CASSLLLSNTGELFF.

The chain carries TRBV7-2 and TRBJ1-1; 7 bases line up with TRBD1. The J segment lost 5 bases and the V segment lost 5 bases, leaving 8 bases of the junction unmatched. The CDR3 sequence is 14 residues long. CDR1 and CDR2 from the germline V gene are SGHTA and FQGNSA. The CDR3 coding sequence is TGTGCCAGCAGCCCCCGACAGGGCCGGACTGAAGCTTTCTTT. Amino acid sequence: CASSPRQGRTEAFF.

The J gene is TRBJ2-5, the V gene TRBV5-1, with 11 bases identical to TRBD2. CDR3 length: 17 amino acids. V gave up 1 base and J gave up 6 bases; unmatched junction bases: 11. Germline CDR1 SGHRS, CDR2 YFSETQ. Here the CDR3 DNA reads TGCGCCAGCAGCTTGCGTCTAGCGGGGGGCAGGGATCAGACCCAGTACTTC. Encoded protein: CASSLRLAGGRDQTQYF.